This paragraph covers one TCR beta chain sequence. This specimen belongs to a study of T cell responses to AZD1222 COVID-19 vaccine. The repertoire was sequenced with immunoSEQ multiplex PCR; TCRdb's copy has only in-frame clones and lacks some. The profile shows some 64,000 clones, around 83% of them singletons. The CDR3 spans 15 residues. This TCR was recovered from an adult in good health. The J gene is TRBJ2-3, the V gene TRBV1; TRBD1, the table's D call, lacks a check against the DNA. TRBV1 is classified as a pseudogene. This material consisted of peripheral blood, taken on day 0 of AZD1222 vaccination. CDR3 loop: CTSSLGGSSTDTQYF. CDR3 nucleotide sequence: TGCACCAGCAGTCTAGGGGGCTCTAGCACAGATACGCAGTATTTT.